The sequence of this T cell receptor beta chain was determined in a study of cytomegalovirus exposure and HLA in healthy donors. The CDR3 is 15 amino acids. Germline CDR1 reads SQVTM; CDR2 reads ANQGSEA. With 6 bases clipped from V and 7 bases from J, the junction kept 14 bases outside the gene matches. The PCR contained 60 Vbeta and 13 Jbeta primers. Data came from immunoSEQ multiplex PCR; TCRdb stores just in-frame clones and leaves some out. Its table records tens of thousands of clones. The source is a man between 18 and 29 years old in good health and CMV-seropositive. The chain combines TRBV29-1 with TRBJ2-1; TRBD2 matches at 8 bases. Sequencing input: PBMCs. The CDR3 sequence is CSVTTGTSVVNEQFF. The CDR3 DNA is TGCAGCGTCACTACCGGGACTAGTGTGGTGAATGAGCAGTTCTTC.